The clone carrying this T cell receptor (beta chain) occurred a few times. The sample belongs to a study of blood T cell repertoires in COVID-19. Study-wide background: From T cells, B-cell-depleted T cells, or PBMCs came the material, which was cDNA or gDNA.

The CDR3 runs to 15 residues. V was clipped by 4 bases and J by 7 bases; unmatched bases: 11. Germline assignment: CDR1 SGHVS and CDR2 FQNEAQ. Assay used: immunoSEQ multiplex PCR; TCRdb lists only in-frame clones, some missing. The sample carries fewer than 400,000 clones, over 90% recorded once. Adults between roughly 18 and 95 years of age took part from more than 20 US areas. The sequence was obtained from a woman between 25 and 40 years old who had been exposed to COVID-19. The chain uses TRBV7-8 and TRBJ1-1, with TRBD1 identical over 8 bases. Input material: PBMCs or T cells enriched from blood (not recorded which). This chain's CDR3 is CASSSQGATFGEAFF. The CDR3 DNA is TGTGCCAGCAGCTCCCAGGGGGCGACTTTTGGTGAAGCTTTCTTT. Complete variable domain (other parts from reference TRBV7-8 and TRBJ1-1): GAGVSQSPRYKVAKRGQDVALRCDPISGHVSLFWYQQALGQGPEFLTYFQNEAQLDKSGLPSDRFFAERPEGSVSTLKIQRTQQEDSAVYLCASSSQGATFGEAFFGQGTRLTVV.